This is a list of T cell receptor beta chains from one sample in a study of human T cells and chemical hapten exposure. MiXCR, applied by TCRdb to the RACE reads, yields one record per CDR3 protein. The table records 120,000 or so distinct CDR3 sequences, over 9% of them present only once. The sample here was whole blood, taken in connection with sensitization to the hapten diphenylcyclopropenone (DPC). The source of these receptors is a woman between 45 and 65 years old with alopecia areata. Some clones in this sample may be carry-over from other donors' samples. Both conserved end residues are part of each CDR3. D genes are given only for firm matches. Some rows mark clone size as missing; the rest say once, few, many or name a class of expanded clone.

cdr3_nt,cdr3_aa,clone_size,j_call,v_call,d_call
TGTGCCAGCAGTTTAAATGTTGGGACAAAGGATACGCAGTATTTT,CASSLNVGTKDTQYF,many,TRBJ2-3,TRBV12-3/TRBV12-4,-
TGCAGCGTTGAGGTTTCCCTAGCGGCCTACAATGAGCAGTTCTTC,CSVEVSLAAYNEQFF,-,TRBJ2-1,TRBV29-1,TRBD2
TGTGCCAGCGGACCAAGCAATCAGCCCCAGCATTTT,CASGPSNQPQHF,many,TRBJ1-5,TRBV12-3/TRBV12-4,-
TGCAGCGTCGCCTTAGGGGGCCCTGAAGCTTTCTTT,CSVALGGPEAFF,many,TRBJ1-1,TRBV29-1,TRBD1
TGTGCCAGCAGCCCGGACGGGAGCTCCTATAATTCACCCCTCCACTTT,CASSPDGSSYNSPLHF,-,TRBJ1-6,TRBV3-1,-
TGTGCCAGCAGTTACTCGCTCGGGGGCGCAAGGAGCGAGCAGTACTTC,CASSYSLGGARSEQYF,few,TRBJ2-7,TRBV6-5,-
TGTGCCAGCAGCTTAAGGACTAGCGGGAGGGCCCGAGAAGATACGCAGTATTTT,CASSLRTSGRAREDTQYF,-,TRBJ2-3,TRBV5-6,TRBD2
TGTGCCAGCAGTTTATTAGGTTGGGACAGGGGGCTCTATGAGCAGTTCTTC,CASSLLGWDRGLYEQFF,-,TRBJ2-1,TRBV28,TRBD1
TGTGCCAGCAGCTTAGCTAGGTCCGGTCCTGGAAACACCATATATTTT,CASSLARSGPGNTIYF,few,TRBJ1-3,TRBV7-6,-
TGTGCCAGCAGCCAAGTAGGCCGAGAGACCCAGTACTTC,CASSQVGRETQYF,many,TRBJ2-5,TRBV4-2,-
TGTGCCATCGGATTTAGCGGAGGCGCCTACAATGAGCAGTTCTTC,CAIGFSGGAYNEQFF,few,TRBJ2-1,TRBV10-3,-
TGTGCCAGCAGCTTAGTTGGGACTAGCTACAATGAGCAGTTCTTC,CASSLVGTSYNEQFF,-,TRBJ2-1,TRBV7-2,TRBD2
TGTGCCAGCAGCGCACCTAGCGGGCCGTACAATGAGCAGTTCTTC,CASSAPSGPYNEQFF,many,TRBJ2-1,TRBV9,TRBD2
TGTGCCAGCAGCGTAGAGGGTCTCCACGAGCAGTACTTC,CASSVEGLHEQYF,many,TRBJ2-7,TRBV9,-
TGTGCCTGCGAAGGGACAGTGTCAGATACGCAGTATTTT,CACEGTVSDTQYF,few,TRBJ2-3,TRBV30,TRBD1
TGCAGTGCTAGCGGGAGGGCCCTAGACGAGCAGTACTTC,CSASGRALDEQYF,few,TRBJ2-7,TRBV20-1,TRBD2
TGTGCCAGCAGCGTGGGGGGGGCCAACACAGATACGCAGTATTTT,CASSVGGANTDTQYF,few,TRBJ2-3,TRBV9,-
TGCAGTGCTAGAGTCAACAGTAATTCACCCCTCCACTTT,CSARVNSNSPLHF,-,TRBJ1-6,TRBV20-1,-
TGTGCCAGCAGCCAAGATCAACAGGGGTTTAGGGAAAAACTGTTTTTT,CASSQDQQGFREKLFF,few,TRBJ1-4,TRBV4-2,TRBD1
TGTGCCAGCGGCCGGGGGAGCACAGATACGCAGTATTTT,CASGRGSTDTQYF,few,TRBJ2-3,TRBV12-3/TRBV12-4,-
TGTGCCAGCAGCTCAGACTACTACGAGCAGTACTTC,CASSSDYYEQYF,many,TRBJ2-7,TRBV7-9,-
TGTGCCAGCAGTTACTTCGGGACAGTGAATGAAAAACTGTTTTTT,CASSYFGTVNEKLFF,-,TRBJ1-4,TRBV6-5,TRBD1
TGTGCCAGCAGCCCCCATGGGGCCAACGTCCAGACTTTC,CASSPHGANVQTF,once,TRBJ2-6,TRBV3-1,-
TGTGCCAGCAGTTACTCGGGGGGCGCGCATCAGCCCCAGCATTTT,CASSYSGGAHQPQHF,many,TRBJ1-5,TRBV6-6,-
TGTGCCAGCAGTCGTCGGACAGGGAGCGGTGAAAAACTGTTTTTT,CASSRRTGSGEKLFF,-,TRBJ1-4,TRBV27,TRBD1
TGTGCCAGCAGTGGGAGCGTCAGCTCCTACAATGAGCAGTTCTTC,CASSGSVSSYNEQFF,-,TRBJ2-1,TRBV2,-
TGTGCCAGCAGCCAGCACCTCCCAACGCAGTATTTT,CASSQHLPTQYF,few,TRBJ2-3,TRBV14,-
TGTGCCAGCAGTGTGACAGGACAGCAGTACTTC,CASSVTGQQYF,many,TRBJ2-7,TRBV28,-
TGTGCCAGCAGCCCCAGGAGGGAGCGAGATACGCAGTATTTT,CASSPRRERDTQYF,-,TRBJ2-3,TRBV7-9,-
TGTGCCAGCAGTTTAGTAGGGAGCTATCGGCCCCAGCATTTT,CASSLVGSYRPQHF,-,TRBJ1-5,TRBV12-3/TRBV12-4,-
TGCGCCAGCGGGCCTCCGGGACTAACGAACACCGGGGAGCTGTTTTTT,CASGPPGLTNTGELFF,-,TRBJ2-2,TRBV5-1,TRBD2
TGCGCCAGCAGCCATGGACTAGCGGGAGTGACAGATACGCAGTATTTT,CASSHGLAGVTDTQYF,many,TRBJ2-3,TRBV4-3,TRBD2
TGTGCCAGCAGCTTGCCAGGGCGGACCTACGAGCAGTACTTC,CASSLPGRTYEQYF,-,TRBJ2-7,TRBV5-6,-
TGCAGTGCTAGAGATCCGACAGGGAAAGGCGAGCAGTACTTC,CSARDPTGKGEQYF,many,TRBJ2-7,TRBV20-1,TRBD1
TGTGCCAGCAGCTTAGATCTCCTACCCACCGGGGAGCTGTTTTTT,CASSLDLLPTGELFF,many,TRBJ2-2,TRBV11-2,-
TGCAGTGCTAGAGACGGGCAGCGGGTTACAGATACGCAGTATTTT,CSARDGQRVTDTQYF,-,TRBJ2-3,TRBV20-1,-
TGTGCCATCAGTGAGTCAAGACGCTCGAGTAGCAATCAGCCCCAGCATTTT,CAISESRRSSSNQPQHF,-,TRBJ1-5,TRBV10-3,-
TGCAGTGCTCCCGGACTAGACTACGAGCAGTACTTC,CSAPGLDYEQYF,-,TRBJ2-7,TRBV20-1,TRBD2
TGCAGTGCTAGAGCTTCCGCAGGGCCCAAAAACATTCAGTACTTC,CSARASAGPKNIQYF,-,TRBJ2-4,TRBV20-1,-
TGTGCCAGCAGGTGGAGGGATACGCAGTATTTT,CASRWRDTQYF,few,TRBJ2-3,TRBV2,-
TGTGCCAGCGGGGGTCGCCGGACGGCTAATGAAAAACTGTTTTTT,CASGGRRTANEKLFF,-,TRBJ1-4,TRBV28,-
TGTGCCAGCAGTTTATCAGGGGACACTGAAGCTTTCTTT,CASSLSGDTEAFF,-,TRBJ1-1,TRBV28,-
TGCAGTGCTAGAGCCCCGGGACGAGCGAGAGGGGAGACCCAGTACTTC,CSARAPGRARGETQYF,-,TRBJ2-5,TRBV20-1,-
TGCAGTGCTATCCCTTGGACAGAGAATCAGCCCCAGCATTTT,CSAIPWTENQPQHF,few,TRBJ1-5,TRBV20-1,-
TGTGCCAGCAGCTTAGGATTTAGGGTATATAGCAATCAGCCCCAGCATTTT,CASSLGFRVYSNQPQHF,many,TRBJ1-5,TRBV7-9,-
TGCAGCGTTGAAGCTAGCGGGGGGCTCGACGAGCAGTACTTC,CSVEASGGLDEQYF,few,TRBJ2-7,TRBV29-1,TRBD2
TGTGCCAGCAGCTTAACGGACAGCTATAATTCACCCCTCCACTTT,CASSLTDSYNSPLHF,-,TRBJ1-6,TRBV11-2,-
TGCGCCAGCAGGGACGGTTCAGGGAACCAAGAGACCCAGTACTTC,CASRDGSGNQETQYF,-,TRBJ2-5,TRBV5-1,-
TGTGCCAGCACCCCAACCCCGCGGGCCGGCTACAATGAGCAGTTCTTC,CASTPTPRAGYNEQFF,few,TRBJ2-1,TRBV12-3/TRBV12-4,-
TGTGCCAGTACCTCTGGACAGGGAGGCAATCAGCCCCAGCATTTT,CASTSGQGGNQPQHF,-,TRBJ1-5,TRBV19,TRBD1
TGTGCCAGCAGTGAATTCGTAGGGCTTCGCACAGATACGCAGTATTTT,CASSEFVGLRTDTQYF,few,TRBJ2-3,TRBV6-1,-
TGTGCCAGCAGCGTTGGTGGCACAGATACGCAGTATTTT,CASSVGGTDTQYF,many,TRBJ2-3,TRBV9,-
TGTGCCAGCAGCTTTTCTGGGACAGCCTACGAGCAGTACTTC,CASSFSGTAYEQYF,-,TRBJ2-7,TRBV7-2,TRBD1
TGTGCCAGCATTGGTTCGGTTAACTATGGCTACACCTTC,CASIGSVNYGYTF,many,TRBJ1-2,TRBV28,-
TGCAGTGCTAGAGATGAAGGACTAGCGGGGACCACAGATACGCAGTATTTT,CSARDEGLAGTTDTQYF,many,TRBJ2-3,TRBV20-1,TRBD2
TGCGCCAGCAGCCAGAGAGGGGGCAATCAGCCCCAGCATTTT,CASSQRGGNQPQHF,few,TRBJ1-5,TRBV4-3,-
TGCGCCAGCAGCTCAGGACAGACGGGGGCTAATTCACCCCTCCACTTT,CASSSGQTGANSPLHF,-,TRBJ1-6,TRBV5-1,-